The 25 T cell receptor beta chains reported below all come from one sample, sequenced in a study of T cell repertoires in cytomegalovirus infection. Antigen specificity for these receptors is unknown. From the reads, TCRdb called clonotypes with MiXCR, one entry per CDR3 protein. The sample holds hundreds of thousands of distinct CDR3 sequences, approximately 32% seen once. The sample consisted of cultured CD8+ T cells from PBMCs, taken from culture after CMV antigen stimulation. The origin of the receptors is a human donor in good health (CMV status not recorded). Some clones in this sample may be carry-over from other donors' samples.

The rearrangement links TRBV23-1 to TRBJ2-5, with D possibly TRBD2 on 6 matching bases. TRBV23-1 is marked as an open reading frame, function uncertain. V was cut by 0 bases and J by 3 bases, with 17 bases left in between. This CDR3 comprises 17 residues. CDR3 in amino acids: CASSQSAGSRREETQYF. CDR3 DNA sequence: TGCGCCAGCAGTCAATCGGCCGGGTCTAGGAGGGAAGAGACCCAGTACTTC.

This CDR3 is CASSYSTVGTNYEQYF. In nucleotides, the CDR3 is TGTGCCAGCAGTTACTCGACCGTTGGGACAAACTACGAGCAGTACTTC. This chain connects TRBV6-5 to TRBJ2-7; TRBD1 is a possible D gene (6 bases). Germline V lookup: CDR1 MNHEY, CDR2 SVGAGI. V was shortened by 0 bases and J by 3 bases, with 15 bases between the two germline ends. The length of the CDR3 is 16 residues.

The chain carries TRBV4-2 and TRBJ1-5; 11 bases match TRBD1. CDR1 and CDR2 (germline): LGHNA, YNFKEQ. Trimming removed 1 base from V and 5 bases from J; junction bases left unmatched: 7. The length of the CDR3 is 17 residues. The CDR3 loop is CASSQVVGTGGDQPQHF. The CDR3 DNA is TGTGCCAGCAGCCAAGTTGTTGGGACAGGGGGGGATCAGCCCCAGCATTTT.

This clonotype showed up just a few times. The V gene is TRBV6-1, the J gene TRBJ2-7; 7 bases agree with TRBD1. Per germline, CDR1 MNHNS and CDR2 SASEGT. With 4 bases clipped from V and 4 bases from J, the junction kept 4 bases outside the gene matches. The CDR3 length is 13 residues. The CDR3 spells CASSAGTVYEQYV. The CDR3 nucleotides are TGTGCCAGCAGTGCCGGGACAGTTTACGAGCAGTACGTC.

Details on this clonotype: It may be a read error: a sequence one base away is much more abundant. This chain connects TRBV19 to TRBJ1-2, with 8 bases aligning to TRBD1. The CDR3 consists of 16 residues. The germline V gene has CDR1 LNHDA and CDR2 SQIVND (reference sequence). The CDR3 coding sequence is TGTGCCAGTAGTATCCCAGGGGGACAGGCTAAGTATGTCTACACCTTC. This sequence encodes CASSIPGGQAKYVYTF.

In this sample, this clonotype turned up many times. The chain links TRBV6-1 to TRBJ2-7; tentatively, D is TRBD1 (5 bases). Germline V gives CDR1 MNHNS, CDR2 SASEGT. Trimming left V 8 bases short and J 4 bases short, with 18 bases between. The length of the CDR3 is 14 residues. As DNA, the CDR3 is TGTGCCAGCCCACCTGGAAAGGGGCAGTACGAGCAGTACTTC. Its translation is CASPPGKGQYEQYF.

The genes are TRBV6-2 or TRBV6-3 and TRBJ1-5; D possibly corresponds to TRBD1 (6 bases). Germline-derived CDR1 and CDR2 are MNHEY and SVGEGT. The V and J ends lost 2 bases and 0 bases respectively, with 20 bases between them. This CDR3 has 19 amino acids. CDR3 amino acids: CASSYPGGAGGFSNQPQHF. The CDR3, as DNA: TGTGCCAGCAGTTACCCGGGGGGCGCGGGGGGCTTTAGCAATCAGCCCCAGCATTTT.

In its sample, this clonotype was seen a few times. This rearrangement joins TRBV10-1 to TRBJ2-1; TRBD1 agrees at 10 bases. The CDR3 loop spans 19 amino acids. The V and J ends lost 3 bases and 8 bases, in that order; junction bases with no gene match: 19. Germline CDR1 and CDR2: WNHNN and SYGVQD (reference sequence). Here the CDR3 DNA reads TGCGCCAGCAGTGAAAGGGTCGGACAGGGGGTTTCGATTAACTATGAGCAGTTCTTC. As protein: CASSERVGQGVSINYEQFF.

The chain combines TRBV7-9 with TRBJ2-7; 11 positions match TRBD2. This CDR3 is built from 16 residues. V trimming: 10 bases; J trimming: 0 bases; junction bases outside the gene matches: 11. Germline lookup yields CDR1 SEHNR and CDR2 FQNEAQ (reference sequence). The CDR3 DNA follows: TGTGCCATCGAGGGTCTAGCGGGGGGCCTCTCCTACGAGCAGTACTTC. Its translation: CAIEGLAGGLSYEQYF.

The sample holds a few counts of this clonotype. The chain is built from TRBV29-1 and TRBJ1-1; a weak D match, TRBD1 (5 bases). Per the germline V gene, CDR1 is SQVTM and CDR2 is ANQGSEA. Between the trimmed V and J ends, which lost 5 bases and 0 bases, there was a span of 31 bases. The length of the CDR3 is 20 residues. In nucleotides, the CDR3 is TGCAGCGTTTATGAGGCCTATTTCCGGGACCCCGTAAGGATGAACACTGAAGCTTTCTTT. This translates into CSVYEAYFRDPVRMNTEAFF.

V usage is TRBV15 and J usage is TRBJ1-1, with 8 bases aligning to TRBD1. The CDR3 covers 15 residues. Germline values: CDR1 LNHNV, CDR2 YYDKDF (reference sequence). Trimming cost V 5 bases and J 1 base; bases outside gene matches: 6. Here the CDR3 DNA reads TGTGCCACCAGCTCCCGAGGACAGGGGAACACTGAAGCTTTCTTT. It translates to CATSSRGQGNTEAFF.

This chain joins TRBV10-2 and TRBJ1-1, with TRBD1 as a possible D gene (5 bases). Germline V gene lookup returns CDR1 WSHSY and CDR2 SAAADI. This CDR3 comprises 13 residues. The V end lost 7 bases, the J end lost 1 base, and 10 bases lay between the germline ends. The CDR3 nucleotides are TGCGCCAGCATTAATAGGGGGAACACTGAAGCTTTCTTT. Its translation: CASINRGNTEAFF.

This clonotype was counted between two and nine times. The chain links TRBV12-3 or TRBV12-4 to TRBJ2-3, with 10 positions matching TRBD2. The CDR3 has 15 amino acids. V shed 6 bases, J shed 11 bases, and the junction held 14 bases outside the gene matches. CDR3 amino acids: CASSSGLAGEGRQYF. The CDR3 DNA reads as TGTGCCAGCAGCTCCGGCCTAGCGGGGGAAGGACGGCAGTATTTT.

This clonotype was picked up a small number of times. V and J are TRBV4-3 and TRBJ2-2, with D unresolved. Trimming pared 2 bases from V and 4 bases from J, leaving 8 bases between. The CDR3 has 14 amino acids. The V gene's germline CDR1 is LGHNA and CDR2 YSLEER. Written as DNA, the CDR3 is TGCGCCAGCAGCCAATACCAGCTCACCGGGGAGCTGTTTTTT. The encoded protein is CASSQYQLTGELFF.

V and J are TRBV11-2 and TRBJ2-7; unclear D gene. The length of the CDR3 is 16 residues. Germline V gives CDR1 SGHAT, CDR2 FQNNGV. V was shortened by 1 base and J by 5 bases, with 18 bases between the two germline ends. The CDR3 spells CASSLGYTWQADEQYV. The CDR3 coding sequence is TGTGCCAGCAGCTTAGGTTATACGTGGCAGGCCGACGAGCAGTACGTC.

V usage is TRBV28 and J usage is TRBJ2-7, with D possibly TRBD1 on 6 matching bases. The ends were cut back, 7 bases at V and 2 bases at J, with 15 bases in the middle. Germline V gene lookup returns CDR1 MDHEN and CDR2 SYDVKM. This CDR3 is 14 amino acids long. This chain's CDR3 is CASTQNRVPYEQYV. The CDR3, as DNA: TGTGCCAGCACCCAGAACAGGGTCCCCTACGAGCAGTACGTC.

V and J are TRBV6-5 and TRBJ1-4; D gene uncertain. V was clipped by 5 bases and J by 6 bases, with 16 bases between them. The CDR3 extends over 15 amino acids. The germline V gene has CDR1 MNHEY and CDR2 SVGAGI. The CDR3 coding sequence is TGTGCCAGCAGTCACCGGCCCCTAGGCCATGAAAAACTGTTTTTT. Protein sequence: CASSHRPLGHEKLFF.

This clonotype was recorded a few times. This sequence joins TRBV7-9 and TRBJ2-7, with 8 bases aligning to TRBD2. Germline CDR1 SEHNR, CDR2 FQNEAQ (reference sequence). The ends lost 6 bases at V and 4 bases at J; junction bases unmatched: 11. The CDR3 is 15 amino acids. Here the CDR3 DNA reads TGTGCCAGCAGTGGGGGACGAGCGGGGGAATACGAGCAGTACTTC. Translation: CASSGGRAGEYEQYF. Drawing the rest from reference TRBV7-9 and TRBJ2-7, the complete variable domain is DTGVSQNPRHKITKRGQNVTFRCDPISEHNRLYWYRQTLGQGPEFLTYFQNEAQLEKSRLLSDRFSAERPKGSFSTLEIQRTEQGDSAMYLCASSGGRAGEYEQYFGPGTRLTVT.

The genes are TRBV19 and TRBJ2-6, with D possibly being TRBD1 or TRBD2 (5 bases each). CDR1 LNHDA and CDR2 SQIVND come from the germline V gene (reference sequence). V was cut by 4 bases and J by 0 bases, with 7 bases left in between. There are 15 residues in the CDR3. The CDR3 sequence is CASSTGSSGANVLTF. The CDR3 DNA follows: TGTGCCAGTAGTACAGGGAGCTCTGGGGCCAACGTCCTGACTTTC.

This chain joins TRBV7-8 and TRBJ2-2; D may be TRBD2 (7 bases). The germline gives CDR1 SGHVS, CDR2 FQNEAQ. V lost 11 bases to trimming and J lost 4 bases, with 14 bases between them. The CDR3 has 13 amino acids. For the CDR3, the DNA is TGTGCCCTTGAGGGGGGGCCCACCGGGGAGCTGTTTTTT. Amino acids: CALEGGPTGELFF.

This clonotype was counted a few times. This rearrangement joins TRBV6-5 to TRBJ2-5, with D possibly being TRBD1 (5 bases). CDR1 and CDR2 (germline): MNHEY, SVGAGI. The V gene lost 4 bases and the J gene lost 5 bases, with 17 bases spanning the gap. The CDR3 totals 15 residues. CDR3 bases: TGTGCCAGCAGTTCACTTCTTCAGGGCTGGGAGACCCAGTACTTC. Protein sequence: CASSSLLQGWETQYF.

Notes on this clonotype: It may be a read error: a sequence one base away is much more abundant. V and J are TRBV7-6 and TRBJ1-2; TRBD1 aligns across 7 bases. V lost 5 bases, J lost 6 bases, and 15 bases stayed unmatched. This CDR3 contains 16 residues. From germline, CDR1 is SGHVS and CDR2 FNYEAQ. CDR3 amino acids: CASSLGTEAADNGYTF. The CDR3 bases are TGTGCCAGCAGCCTCGGGACAGAAGCTGCTGACAATGGCTACACCTTC.

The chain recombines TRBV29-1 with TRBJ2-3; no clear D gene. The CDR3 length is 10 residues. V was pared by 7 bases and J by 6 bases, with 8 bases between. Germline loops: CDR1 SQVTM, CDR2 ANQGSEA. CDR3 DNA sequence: TGCAGCGCCGATGGTGATACGCAGTATTTT. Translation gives CSADGDTQYF.

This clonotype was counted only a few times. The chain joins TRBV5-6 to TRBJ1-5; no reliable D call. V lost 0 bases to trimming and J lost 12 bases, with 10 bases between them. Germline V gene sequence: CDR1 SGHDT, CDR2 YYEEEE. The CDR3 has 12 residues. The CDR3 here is CASSLGLGVQHF. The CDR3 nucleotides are TGTGCCAGCAGCTTGGGTCTGGGTGTCCAGCATTTT. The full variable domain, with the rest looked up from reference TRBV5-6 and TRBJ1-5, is DAGVTQSPTHLIKTRGQQVTLRCSPKSGHDTVSWYQQALGQGPQFIFQYYEEEERQRGNFPDRFSGHQFPNYSSELNVNALLLGDSALYLCASSLGLGVQHFGDGTRLSIL.

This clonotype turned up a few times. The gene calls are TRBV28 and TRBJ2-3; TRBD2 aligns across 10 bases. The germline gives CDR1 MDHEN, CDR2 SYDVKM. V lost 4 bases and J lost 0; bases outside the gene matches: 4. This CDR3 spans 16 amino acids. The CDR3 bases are TGTGCCAGCAGTTCAGGGACTAGCGAGAGCACAGATACGCAGTATTTT. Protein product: CASSSGTSESTDTQYF.